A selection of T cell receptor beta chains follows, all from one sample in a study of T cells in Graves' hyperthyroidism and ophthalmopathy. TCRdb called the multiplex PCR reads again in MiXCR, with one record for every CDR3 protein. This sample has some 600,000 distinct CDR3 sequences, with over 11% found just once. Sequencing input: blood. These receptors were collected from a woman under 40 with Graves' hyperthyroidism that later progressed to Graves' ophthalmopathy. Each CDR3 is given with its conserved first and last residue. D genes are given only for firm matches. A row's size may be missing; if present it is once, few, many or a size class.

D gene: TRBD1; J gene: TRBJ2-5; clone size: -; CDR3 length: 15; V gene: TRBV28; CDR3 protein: CASSPAWTGGETQYF; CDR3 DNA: TGTGCCAGCAGCCCCGCCTGGACAGGGGGGGAGACCCAGTACTTC
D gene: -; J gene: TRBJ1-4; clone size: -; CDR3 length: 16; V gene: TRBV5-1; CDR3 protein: CASSISGPPTNEKLFF; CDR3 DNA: TGCGCCAGCAGCATCTCCGGGCCCCCAACTAATGAAAAACTGTTTTTT
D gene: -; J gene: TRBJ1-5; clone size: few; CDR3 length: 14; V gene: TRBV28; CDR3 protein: CASDPGGVNQPQHF; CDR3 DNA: TGTGCCAGCGACCCCGGGGGGGTCAATCAGCCCCAGCATTTT
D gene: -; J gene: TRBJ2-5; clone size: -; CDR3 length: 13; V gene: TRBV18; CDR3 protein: CASSHPATETQYF; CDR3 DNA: TGTGCCAGCTCACATCCGGCGACGGAGACCCAGTACTTC
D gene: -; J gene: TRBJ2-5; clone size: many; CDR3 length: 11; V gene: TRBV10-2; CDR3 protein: CASSEKRTQYF; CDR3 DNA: TGCGCCAGCAGTGAGAAGAGAACCCAGTACTTC
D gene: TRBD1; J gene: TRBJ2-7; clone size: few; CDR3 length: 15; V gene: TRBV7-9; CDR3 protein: CASSGRDRPPYEQYF; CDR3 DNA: TGTGCCAGCAGCGGCCGGGACAGACCTCCCTACGAGCAGTACTTC
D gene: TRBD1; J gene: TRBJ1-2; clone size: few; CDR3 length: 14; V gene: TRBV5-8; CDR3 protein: CASRLTGGVYGYTF; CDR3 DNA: TGTGCCAGCAGACTGACAGGGGGCGTCTATGGCTACACCTTC
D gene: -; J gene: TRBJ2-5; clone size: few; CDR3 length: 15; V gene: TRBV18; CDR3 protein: CASSPLSSGQETQYF; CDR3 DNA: TGTGCCAGCTCACCACTTAGTAGCGGACAAGAGACCCAGTACTTC
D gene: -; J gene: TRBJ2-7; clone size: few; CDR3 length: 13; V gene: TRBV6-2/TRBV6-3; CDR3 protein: CATSGRPSYEQYF; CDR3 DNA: TGTGCCACCTCAGGCCGACCGTCCTACGAGCAGTACTTC
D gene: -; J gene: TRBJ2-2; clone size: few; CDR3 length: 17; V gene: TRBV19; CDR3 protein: CASSIRLARTNTGELFF; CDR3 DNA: TGTGCCAGTAGTATCAGGCTAGCGAGGACGAACACCGGGGAGCTGTTTTTT
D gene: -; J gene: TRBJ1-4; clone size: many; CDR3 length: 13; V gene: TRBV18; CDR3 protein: CASSPAPHEKLFF; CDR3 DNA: TGTGCCAGCTCACCGGCCCCACATGAAAAACTGTTTTTT
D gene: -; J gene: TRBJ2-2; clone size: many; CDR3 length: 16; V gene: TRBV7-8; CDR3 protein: CASPGGLASNTGELFF; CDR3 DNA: TGTGCCAGCCCTGGGGGGTTAGCCTCCAACACCGGGGAGCTGTTTTTT
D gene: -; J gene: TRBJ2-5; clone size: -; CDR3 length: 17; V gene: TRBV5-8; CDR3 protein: CASSLASDSDLQETQYF; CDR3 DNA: TGTGCCAGCAGCTTGGCCAGTGATAGCGACCTCCAAGAGACCCAGTACTTC
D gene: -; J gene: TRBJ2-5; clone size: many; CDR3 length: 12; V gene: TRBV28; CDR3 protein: CASRGDRETQYF; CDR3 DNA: TGTGCCAGCAGAGGGGACCGTGAGACCCAGTACTTC
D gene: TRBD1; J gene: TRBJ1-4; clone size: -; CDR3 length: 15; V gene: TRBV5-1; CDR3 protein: CASSYGQGGREKLFF; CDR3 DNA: TGCGCCAGCAGCTACGGACAGGGGGGTCGGGAAAAACTGTTTTTT
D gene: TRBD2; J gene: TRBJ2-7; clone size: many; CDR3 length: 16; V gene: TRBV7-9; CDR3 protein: CASSSLAGVGVGEQYF; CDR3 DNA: TGTGCCAGCAGCTCGCTAGCGGGAGTGGGTGTTGGCGAGCAGTACTTC
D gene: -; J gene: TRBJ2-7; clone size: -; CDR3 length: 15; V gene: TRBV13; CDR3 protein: CASSVPTDSLNEQYF; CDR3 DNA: TGTGCCAGCAGCGTACCGACAGACAGTCTCAACGAGCAGTACTTC
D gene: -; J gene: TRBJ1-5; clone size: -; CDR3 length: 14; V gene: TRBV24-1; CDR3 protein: CATKGSEFGGPQHF; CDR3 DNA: TGTGCCACCAAGGGATCAGAATTCGGCGGGCCCCAGCATTTT
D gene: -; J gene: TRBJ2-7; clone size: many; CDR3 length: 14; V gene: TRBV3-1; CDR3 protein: CASSSQVIAEEQYF; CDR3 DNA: TGTGCCAGCAGCTCCCAAGTAATAGCGGAAGAGCAGTACTTC
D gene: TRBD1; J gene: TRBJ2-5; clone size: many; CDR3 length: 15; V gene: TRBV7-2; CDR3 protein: CASSQNRGDSETQYF; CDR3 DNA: TGTGCCAGCAGCCAAAACAGGGGGGATTCGGAGACCCAGTACTTC
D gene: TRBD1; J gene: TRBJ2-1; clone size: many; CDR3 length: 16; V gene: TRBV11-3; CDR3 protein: CASSLTGTGVINEQFF; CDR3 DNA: TGTGCCAGCAGCTTAACAGGGACAGGGGTTATCAATGAGCAGTTCTTC
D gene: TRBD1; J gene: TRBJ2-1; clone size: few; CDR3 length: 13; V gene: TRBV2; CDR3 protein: CASSERTGYEQFF; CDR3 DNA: TGTGCCAGCAGCGAACGGACAGGGTATGAGCAGTTCTTC
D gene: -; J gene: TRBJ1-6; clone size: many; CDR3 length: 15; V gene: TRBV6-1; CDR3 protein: CASRLGQAIGSPLHF; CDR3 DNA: TGTGCCAGCAGGCTCGGACAAGCTATTGGTTCACCCCTCCACTTT
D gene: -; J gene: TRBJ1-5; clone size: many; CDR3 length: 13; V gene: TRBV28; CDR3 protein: CASLGTINQPQHF; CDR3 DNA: TGTGCCAGCCTCGGGACTATTAATCAGCCCCAGCATTTT
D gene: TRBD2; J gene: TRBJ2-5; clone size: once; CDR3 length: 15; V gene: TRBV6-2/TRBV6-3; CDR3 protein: CASSEGLAGQETQYF; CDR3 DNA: TGTGCCAGCAGTGAGGGACTAGCGGGACAAGAGACCCAGTACTTC
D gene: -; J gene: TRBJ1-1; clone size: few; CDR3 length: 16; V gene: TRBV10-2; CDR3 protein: CASISSEQGEALGAFF; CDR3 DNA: TGCGCCAGCATCTCTTCCGAACAGGGTGAGGCCTTGGGAGCTTTCTTT
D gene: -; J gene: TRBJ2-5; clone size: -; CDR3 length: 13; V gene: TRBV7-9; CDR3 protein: CASSLGFRGTQYF; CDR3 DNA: TGTGCCAGCAGCTTAGGTTTCCGGGGGACCCAGTACTTC
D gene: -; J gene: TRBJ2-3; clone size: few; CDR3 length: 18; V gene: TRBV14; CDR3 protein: CASSQAFSGSTWADTQYF; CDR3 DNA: TGTGCCAGCAGCCAAGCCTTCTCGGGGTCAACATGGGCAGATACGCAGTATTTT
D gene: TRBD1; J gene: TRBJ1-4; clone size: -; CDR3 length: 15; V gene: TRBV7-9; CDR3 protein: CASSFVTGENEKLFF; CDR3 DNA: TGTGCCAGCAGCTTCGTGACAGGGGAAAATGAAAAACTGTTTTTT
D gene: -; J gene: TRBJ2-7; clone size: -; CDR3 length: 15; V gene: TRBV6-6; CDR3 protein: CASSYPKTGSYEQYF; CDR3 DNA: TGTGCCAGCAGTTACCCTAAGACAGGCTCCTACGAGCAGTACTTC
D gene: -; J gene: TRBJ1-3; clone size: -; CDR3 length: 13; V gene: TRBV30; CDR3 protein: CAWSRDPRNTIYF; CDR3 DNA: TGTGCCTGGAGTAGGGACCCACGAAACACCATATATTTT
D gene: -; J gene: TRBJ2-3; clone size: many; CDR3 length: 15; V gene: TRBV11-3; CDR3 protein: CASVLGDGPLDTQYF; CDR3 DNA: TGTGCCAGCGTACTTGGGGACGGACCTTTAGATACGCAGTATTTT
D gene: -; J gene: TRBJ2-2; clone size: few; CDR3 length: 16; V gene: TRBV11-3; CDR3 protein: CASSLVVGGNTGELFF; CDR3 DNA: TGTGCCAGCAGCTTAGTAGTGGGAGGGAACACCGGGGAGCTGTTTTTT
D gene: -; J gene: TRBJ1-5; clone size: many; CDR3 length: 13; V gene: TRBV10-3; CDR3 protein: CAIGNTGDQPQHF; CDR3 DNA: TGTGCCATCGGAAATACGGGGGATCAGCCCCAGCATTTT
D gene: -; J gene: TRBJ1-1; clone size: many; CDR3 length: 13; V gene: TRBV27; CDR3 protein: CASSLDRDTEAFF; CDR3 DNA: TGTGCCAGCAGTCTCGACAGAGACACTGAAGCTTTCTTT
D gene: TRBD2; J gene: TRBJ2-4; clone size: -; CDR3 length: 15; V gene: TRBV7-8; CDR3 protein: CASSPRGVGENIQYF; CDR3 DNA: TGTGCCAGCAGCCCCCGGGGGGTTGGGGAAAACATTCAGTACTTC
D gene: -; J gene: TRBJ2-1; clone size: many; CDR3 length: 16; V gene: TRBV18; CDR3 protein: CASSPISYGNQYEQFF; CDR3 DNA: TGTGCCAGCTCACCAATCTCATACGGGAATCAGTATGAGCAGTTCTTC
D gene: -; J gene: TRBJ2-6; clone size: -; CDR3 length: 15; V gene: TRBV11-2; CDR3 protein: CASSLDRVGANVLTF; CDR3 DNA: TGTGCCAGCAGCTTAGATCGGGTTGGGGCCAACGTCCTGACTTTC
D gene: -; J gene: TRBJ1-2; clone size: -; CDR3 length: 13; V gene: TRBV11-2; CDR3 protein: CASSLAPGLGYTF; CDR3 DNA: TGTGCCAGCAGCTTGGCCCCAGGGCTTGGCTACACCTTC
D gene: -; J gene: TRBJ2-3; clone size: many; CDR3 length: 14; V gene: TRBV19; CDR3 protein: CASSRTPSTDTQYF; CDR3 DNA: TGTGCCAGTAGTAGGACTCCCAGCACAGATACGCAGTATTTT
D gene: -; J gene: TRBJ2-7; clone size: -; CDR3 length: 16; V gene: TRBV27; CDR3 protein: CASSLTERDMRYEQYF; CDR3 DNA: TGTGCCAGCAGTCTAACCGAGCGGGACATGCGCTACGAGCAGTACTTC
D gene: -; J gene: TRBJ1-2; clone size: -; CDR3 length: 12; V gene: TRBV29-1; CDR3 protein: CSVHFSNYGYTF; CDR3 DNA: TGCAGCGTTCATTTCTCCAACTATGGCTACACCTTC